This is a list of T cell receptor beta chains from one sample in a study of Ad26.COV2.S vaccination and SARS-CoV-2 variants. Assay used: immunoSEQ multiplex PCR; TCRdb lists only in-frame clones, some missing. The sample has around 300,000 clones, roughly 90% seen once. Here the sequenced sample was peripheral blood, taken in a trial of Ad26.COV2.S vaccine versus placebo. Every receptor here comes from a person aged 18-60 years who received the Ad26.COV2.S COVID-19 vaccine or a placebo. The CDR3 runs from the conserved cysteine through the conserved F or W. The D gene is left open where the match is weak. Where a row states a size, it is once, few, many or the class of an expanded clone; other rows omit it.

j_call: TRBJ2-3
clone_size: NA
cdr3_length: 14
d_call: NA
v_call: TRBV7-6
cdr3_nt: TGTGCCAGCAGCTTAATGCATAGCACAGATACGCAGTATTTT
cdr3_aa: CASSLMHSTDTQYF

j_call: TRBJ2-7
clone_size: NA
cdr3_length: 14
d_call: NA
v_call: TRBV28
cdr3_nt: TGTGCCACCCTCGACCGGTTGAAGCCCTACGAGCAGTACTTC
cdr3_aa: CATLDRLKPYEQYF

j_call: TRBJ1-3
clone_size: NA
cdr3_length: 13
d_call: NA
v_call: TRBV6-5
cdr3_nt: TGTGCCAGCCGGACGGGCTCTGGAAACACCATATATTTT
cdr3_aa: CASRTGSGNTIYF

j_call: TRBJ2-7
clone_size: NA
cdr3_length: 15
d_call: NA
v_call: TRBV7-2
cdr3_nt: TGTGCCAGCAGCTTAGCCTCTAGCGAACCCTACGAGCAGTACTTC
cdr3_aa: CASSLASSEPYEQYF

j_call: TRBJ2-1
clone_size: NA
cdr3_length: 17
d_call: NA
v_call: TRBV18
cdr3_nt: TGTGCCAGCTCACTCTATTCTCAGGGAAGCATGGGCAATGAGCAGTTCTTC
cdr3_aa: CASSLYSQGSMGNEQFF

j_call: TRBJ1-2
clone_size: few
cdr3_length: 13
d_call: NA
v_call: TRBV11-1
cdr3_nt: TGTGCCAGCAGCCTTGGGGGAATTTATGGCTACACCTTC
cdr3_aa: CASSLGGIYGYTF

j_call: TRBJ1-4
clone_size: NA
cdr3_length: 15
d_call: NA
v_call: TRBV21-1
cdr3_nt: TGTGCCAGCAGCGGGCACGACAGGGTTGTTGAAAAACTGTTTTTT
cdr3_aa: CASSGHDRVVEKLFF

j_call: TRBJ2-3
clone_size: NA
cdr3_length: 14
d_call: NA
v_call: TRBV5-1
cdr3_nt: TGCGCCAGCAGCTTGTGGGGGGAGACAGATACGCAGTATTTT
cdr3_aa: CASSLWGETDTQYF

j_call: TRBJ2-3
clone_size: once
cdr3_length: 13
d_call: TRBD2
v_call: TRBV3-1/TRBV3-2
cdr3_nt: TGTGCCAGCAGCCAACCTAGCGGGAGTACGCAGTATTTT
cdr3_aa: CASSQPSGSTQYF

j_call: TRBJ2-1
clone_size: NA
cdr3_length: 15
d_call: TRBD2
v_call: TRBV6-5
cdr3_nt: TGTGCCAGCAGATGGACTAGCGGGGGTGGAAATGAGCAGTTCTTC
cdr3_aa: CASRWTSGGGNEQFF

j_call: TRBJ2-3
clone_size: NA
cdr3_length: 15
d_call: TRBD1
v_call: TRBV5-1
cdr3_nt: TGCGCCAGCAGCTTGTCACAGGGGGATATAGATACGCAGTATTTT
cdr3_aa: CASSLSQGDIDTQYF

j_call: TRBJ1-6
clone_size: NA
cdr3_length: 19
d_call: TRBD1
v_call: TRBV27
cdr3_nt: TGTGCCAGCAGTTTATCGAGGACAGGTTATAGCTCCTATAATTCACCCCTCCACTTT
cdr3_aa: CASSLSRTGYSSYNSPLHF

j_call: TRBJ2-2
clone_size: NA
cdr3_length: 15
d_call: NA
v_call: TRBV5-1
cdr3_nt: TGCGCCAGCAGCCTACGAGGGTTCGGCACCGGGGAGCTGTTTTTT
cdr3_aa: CASSLRGFGTGELFF

j_call: TRBJ1-2
clone_size: NA
cdr3_length: 15
d_call: NA
v_call: TRBV27
cdr3_nt: TGTGCCAGCAGCCCCGGACAGATCTCTAACTATGGCTACACCTTC
cdr3_aa: CASSPGQISNYGYTF

j_call: TRBJ2-7
clone_size: NA
cdr3_length: 13
d_call: NA
v_call: TRBV2
cdr3_nt: TGTGCCAGCAGTGAGTCGACTTCCAACGAGCAGTACTTC
cdr3_aa: CASSESTSNEQYF

j_call: TRBJ2-7
clone_size: NA
cdr3_length: 13
d_call: NA
v_call: TRBV27
cdr3_nt: TGTGCCAGCAGGAGGGGGTCCTCCTACGAGCAGTACTTC
cdr3_aa: CASRRGSSYEQYF

j_call: TRBJ1-6
clone_size: few
cdr3_length: 16
d_call: NA
v_call: TRBV5-5
cdr3_nt: TGTGCCAGCAGGCGGACGGAAAGCTCCTATAATTCACCCCTCCACTTT
cdr3_aa: CASRRTESSYNSPLHF

j_call: TRBJ2-7
clone_size: NA
cdr3_length: 17
d_call: TRBD2
v_call: TRBV9
cdr3_nt: TGTGCCAGCAGCGTAGTCGGCGGGAGCGGGGTTTCCTACGAGCAGTACTTC
cdr3_aa: CASSVVGGSGVSYEQYF

j_call: TRBJ2-3
clone_size: NA
cdr3_length: 20
d_call: TRBD2
v_call: TRBV7-3
cdr3_nt: TGTGCCAGCAGCTCCCCCGGGACTAGCGGGGATCTCTTTAGCACAGATACGCAGTATTTT
cdr3_aa: CASSSPGTSGDLFSTDTQYF

j_call: TRBJ1-5
clone_size: NA
cdr3_length: 14
d_call: NA
v_call: TRBV7-9
cdr3_nt: TGTGCCAGCAGACCTGAGGGAAGCAATCAGCCCCAGCATTTT
cdr3_aa: CASRPEGSNQPQHF

j_call: TRBJ2-7
clone_size: NA
cdr3_length: 13
d_call: NA
v_call: TRBV27
cdr3_nt: TGTGCCAGCAGTTTATTGGACAGCTACGAGCAGTACTTC
cdr3_aa: CASSLLDSYEQYF

j_call: TRBJ1-4
clone_size: NA
cdr3_length: 13
d_call: NA
v_call: TRBV5-1
cdr3_nt: TGCGCCAGCAGTGAGCAGGGCGGTGAAAAACTGTTTTTT
cdr3_aa: CASSEQGGEKLFF

j_call: TRBJ2-7
clone_size: NA
cdr3_length: 14
d_call: TRBD2
v_call: TRBV18
cdr3_nt: TGTGCCAGCTCACCTGGGGCTAGCGGCTACGAGCAGTACTTC
cdr3_aa: CASSPGASGYEQYF

j_call: TRBJ2-1
clone_size: NA
cdr3_length: 11
d_call: NA
v_call: TRBV5-1
cdr3_nt: TGCGCCAGCAGCTTGGCTTCTGAGCAGTTCTTC
cdr3_aa: CASSLASEQFF

j_call: TRBJ1-3
clone_size: NA
cdr3_length: 18
d_call: TRBD1
v_call: TRBV30
cdr3_nt: TGTGCCTGGGGAATCTATAGCTCGGGACAGAGCTCTGGAAACACCATATATTTT
cdr3_aa: CAWGIYSSGQSSGNTIYF

j_call: TRBJ2-3
clone_size: NA
cdr3_length: 15
d_call: NA
v_call: TRBV7-2
cdr3_nt: TGTGCCAGCAGCTCCCGGGACGGCAGCACAGATACGCAGTATTTT
cdr3_aa: CASSSRDGSTDTQYF

j_call: TRBJ1-1
clone_size: NA
cdr3_length: 16
d_call: TRBD1
v_call: TRBV25-1
cdr3_nt: TGTGCCAGCAGTGAAGAAGGACAGGGGATGAACACTGAAGCTTTCTTT
cdr3_aa: CASSEEGQGMNTEAFF

j_call: TRBJ1-1
clone_size: NA
cdr3_length: 14
d_call: NA
v_call: TRBV11-3
cdr3_nt: TGTGCCAGCAGCTTAGGCGGGCAGAACACTGAAGCTTTCTTT
cdr3_aa: CASSLGGQNTEAFF

j_call: TRBJ2-4
clone_size: NA
cdr3_length: 16
d_call: TRBD1
v_call: TRBV13
cdr3_nt: TGTGCCAGCAGCTTGAGATCCGGGACAGACAAAAACATTCAGTACTTC
cdr3_aa: CASSLRSGTDKNIQYF

j_call: TRBJ2-6
clone_size: NA
cdr3_length: 17
d_call: NA
v_call: TRBV3-1/TRBV3-2
cdr3_nt: TGTGCCAGCAGCCAGCGCTTAAGAGCGGACAGGGCCAACGTCCTGACTTTC
cdr3_aa: CASSQRLRADRANVLTF

j_call: TRBJ1-1
clone_size: NA
cdr3_length: 14
d_call: TRBD1
v_call: TRBV11-2
cdr3_nt: TGTGCCAGCAGCATCCGACAGGGTGACACTGAAGCTTTCTTT
cdr3_aa: CASSIRQGDTEAFF

j_call: TRBJ2-2
clone_size: NA
cdr3_length: 18
d_call: TRBD2
v_call: TRBV7-6
cdr3_nt: TGTGCCAGCAAAAGGCCAAGCGGCGGGGGAGACAACACCGGGGAGCTGTTTTTT
cdr3_aa: CASKRPSGGGDNTGELFF

j_call: TRBJ1-1
clone_size: NA
cdr3_length: 13
d_call: NA
v_call: TRBV15
cdr3_nt: TGTGCCACCAGCAGGCGCCCCGGGACTGAAGCTTTCTTT
cdr3_aa: CATSRRPGTEAFF

j_call: TRBJ2-3
clone_size: NA
cdr3_length: 15
d_call: NA
v_call: TRBV6-2/TRBV6-3
cdr3_nt: TGTGCCAGCAGTTACCACCTCGGAGGGGGGTCTACGCAGTATTTT
cdr3_aa: CASSYHLGGGSTQYF

j_call: TRBJ2-3
clone_size: NA
cdr3_length: 15
d_call: NA
v_call: TRBV11-3
cdr3_nt: TGTGCCAGCAGCTTTGGGGGTGTAAGCACAGATACGCAGTATTTT
cdr3_aa: CASSFGGVSTDTQYF

j_call: TRBJ1-2
clone_size: NA
cdr3_length: 15
d_call: NA
v_call: TRBV12-5
cdr3_nt: TGTGCTAGTGGTTTGGAGGGGGTAGGCTCCTATGGCTACACCTTC
cdr3_aa: CASGLEGVGSYGYTF

j_call: TRBJ1-1
clone_size: NA
cdr3_length: 13
d_call: TRBD1
v_call: TRBV7-3
cdr3_nt: TGTGCCAGCAGCCTCGACAGGGGCGCTGAAGCTTTCTTT
cdr3_aa: CASSLDRGAEAFF

j_call: TRBJ1-5
clone_size: NA
cdr3_length: 13
d_call: TRBD1
v_call: TRBV7-6
cdr3_nt: TGTGCCAGCAGCCCCGGGACAGCCACAGCCCAGCATTTT
cdr3_aa: CASSPGTATAQHF

j_call: TRBJ2-3
clone_size: NA
cdr3_length: 15
d_call: NA
v_call: TRBV4-2
cdr3_nt: TGTGCCAGCAGCCAAGCTGAGGGCTGGTCAGATACGCAGTATTTT
cdr3_aa: CASSQAEGWSDTQYF

j_call: TRBJ2-4
clone_size: NA
cdr3_length: 17
d_call: TRBD2
v_call: TRBV18
cdr3_nt: TGTGCCAGCTCAACTGGGACTAGCGGGAGTCTAGGAAACATTCAGTACTTC
cdr3_aa: CASSTGTSGSLGNIQYF

j_call: TRBJ2-5
clone_size: NA
cdr3_length: 12
d_call: NA
v_call: TRBV18
cdr3_nt: TGTGCCAGCTCACCACTCAGGGAGACCCAGTACTTC
cdr3_aa: CASSPLRETQYF

j_call: TRBJ1-2
clone_size: NA
cdr3_length: 15
d_call: TRBD1
v_call: TRBV5-6
cdr3_nt: TGTGCCAGCAGCCTCTGGGGACAGGGTCTGCAAGGCTACACCTTC
cdr3_aa: CASSLWGQGLQGYTF

j_call: TRBJ2-5
clone_size: NA
cdr3_length: 15
d_call: TRBD2
v_call: TRBV7-2
cdr3_nt: TGTGCCAGCAACCCCCCGCCTAGCGGACAAGAGACCCAGTACTTC
cdr3_aa: CASNPPPSGQETQYF

j_call: TRBJ2-7
clone_size: NA
cdr3_length: 16
d_call: TRBD2
v_call: TRBV7-9
cdr3_nt: TGTGCCAGCAGCTTAGTTCCCCCCGCTGGGGGGGGCGAGCAGTACTTC
cdr3_aa: CASSLVPPAGGGEQYF

j_call: TRBJ2-5
clone_size: NA
cdr3_length: 14
d_call: NA
v_call: TRBV10-3
cdr3_nt: TGTGCCATCAGTGAAGTTGCGGTTCGGGAGACCCAGTACTTC
cdr3_aa: CAISEVAVRETQYF

j_call: TRBJ1-2
clone_size: NA
cdr3_length: 13
d_call: NA
v_call: TRBV2
cdr3_nt: TGTGCCAGCAAAGTAGGGGGGGTCTATGGCTACACCTTC
cdr3_aa: CASKVGGVYGYTF

j_call: TRBJ2-1
clone_size: NA
cdr3_length: 16
d_call: TRBD2
v_call: TRBV10-3
cdr3_nt: TGTGCCATCAGTGAGATTAGCGGGGGGATATCACATGAGCAGTTCTTC
cdr3_aa: CAISEISGGISHEQFF

j_call: TRBJ2-5
clone_size: once
cdr3_length: 14
d_call: NA
v_call: TRBV21-1
cdr3_nt: TGTGCCAGCAGCAAAACAGGGGTGCTGGAGACCCAGTACTTC
cdr3_aa: CASSKTGVLETQYF

j_call: TRBJ2-7
clone_size: NA
cdr3_length: 14
d_call: NA
v_call: TRBV6-5
cdr3_nt: TGTGCCAGCAGCTATATTGGCCGCTCCTACGAGCAGTACTTC
cdr3_aa: CASSYIGRSYEQYF

j_call: TRBJ2-1
clone_size: NA
cdr3_length: 14
d_call: NA
v_call: TRBV7-8
cdr3_nt: TGTGCCAGCAGCCCCCTCGGAGGGTACAATGAGCAGTTCTTC
cdr3_aa: CASSPLGGYNEQFF

j_call: TRBJ2-2
clone_size: NA
cdr3_length: 13
d_call: NA
v_call: TRBV19
cdr3_nt: TGTGCCAGTACTAACCTGAACACCGGGGAGCTGTTTTTT
cdr3_aa: CASTNLNTGELFF

j_call: TRBJ2-7
clone_size: NA
cdr3_length: 13
d_call: NA
v_call: TRBV6-1
cdr3_nt: TGTGCCAGCAGTGACCCCTACTCCTACGAGCAGTACTTC
cdr3_aa: CASSDPYSYEQYF

j_call: TRBJ2-5
clone_size: NA
cdr3_length: 15
d_call: NA
v_call: TRBV28
cdr3_nt: TGTGCCAGCAGTTCAATCCCCCCCAACGAAGAGACCCAGTACTTC
cdr3_aa: CASSSIPPNEETQYF

j_call: TRBJ1-4
clone_size: NA
cdr3_length: 17
d_call: NA
v_call: TRBV5-4
cdr3_nt: TGTGCCAGCAGCTGGGATGGAGACAATCCGTTAAGTGAAAAACTGTTTTTT
cdr3_aa: CASSWDGDNPLSEKLFF

j_call: TRBJ2-2
clone_size: NA
cdr3_length: 16
d_call: TRBD1
v_call: TRBV4-3
cdr3_nt: TGCGCCAGCAGCCAAGGATTGACAGGGTACACCGGGGAGCTGTTTTTT
cdr3_aa: CASSQGLTGYTGELFF

j_call: TRBJ2-2
clone_size: few
cdr3_length: 13
d_call: NA
v_call: TRBV5-4
cdr3_nt: TGTGCCAGCAGCTTGTCGCAATCCGGGGAGCTGTTTTTT
cdr3_aa: CASSLSQSGELFF

j_call: TRBJ1-2
clone_size: few
cdr3_length: 11
d_call: NA
v_call: TRBV6-6
cdr3_nt: TGTGCCAGCAGCTCTGGGAGGGGCTACACCTTC
cdr3_aa: CASSSGRGYTF

j_call: TRBJ1-5
clone_size: NA
cdr3_length: 13
d_call: TRBD1
v_call: TRBV6-5
cdr3_nt: TGTGCCAGCAGGCCGACAGGGCGTGAGCCCCAGCATTTT
cdr3_aa: CASRPTGREPQHF

j_call: TRBJ2-1
clone_size: once
cdr3_length: 15
d_call: TRBD2
v_call: TRBV19
cdr3_nt: TGTGCCAGTAGTATTATAGCGGGGGCCCCCAATGAGCAGTTCTTC
cdr3_aa: CASSIIAGAPNEQFF

j_call: TRBJ2-1
clone_size: NA
cdr3_length: 14
d_call: NA
v_call: TRBV20-1
cdr3_nt: TGCAGTGCTAGTCGGGGGCCCTCCTACAATGAGCAGTTCTTC
cdr3_aa: CSASRGPSYNEQFF